A selection of T cell receptor beta chains follows, all from one sample in a study of shared clonotypes between healthy human individuals. The repertoire was sequenced with immunoSEQ multiplex PCR; TCRdb's copy has only in-frame clones and lacks some. The data contain about 2,100,000 clones, under 95% of them seen just once; the ten biggest clones take up about 1.5%. Material: naive CD8+ T cells from PBMCs. The receptor set was obtained from a man aged 18 to 30 in good health. Some clones in this sample may be carry-over from other donors' samples. Both conserved end residues are part of each CDR3. Fields, in order: J gene, V gene, clone size, D gene, CDR3 protein, CDR3 DNA. D genes are given only for firm matches. Not all rows give a size; the values are once, few, many and, for expanded clones, a class.

J gene: TRBJ2-1
V gene: TRBV9
clone size: once
D gene: NA
CDR3 protein: CASSVDLSSPYNEQFF
CDR3 DNA: TGTGCCAGCAGCGTAGATTTGTCGAGTCCCTACAATGAGCAGTTCTTC

J gene: TRBJ2-3
V gene: TRBV6-5
clone size: NA
D gene: TRBD1
CDR3 protein: CASSLATGADTQYF
CDR3 DNA: TGTGCCAGCAGCCTAGCGACAGGGGCAGATACGCAGTATTTT

J gene: TRBJ2-7
V gene: TRBV10-2
clone size: NA
D gene: TRBD1
CDR3 protein: CASSARQGVYEQYF
CDR3 DNA: TGCGCCAGCAGTGCTAGACAGGGGGTCTACGAGCAGTACTTC

J gene: TRBJ1-2
V gene: TRBV6-6
clone size: NA
D gene: NA
CDR3 protein: CASSYSRGLAF
CDR3 DNA: TGTGCCAGCAGTTACAGCCGAGGGTTGGCCTTC

J gene: TRBJ2-7
V gene: TRBV5-4
clone size: NA
D gene: NA
CDR3 protein: CASSLNPSYEQYF
CDR3 DNA: TGTGCCAGCAGCTTGAACCCTTCCTACGAGCAGTACTTC

J gene: TRBJ1-1
V gene: TRBV5-1
clone size: NA
D gene: TRBD1
CDR3 protein: CASSLGQGHTEAFF
CDR3 DNA: TGCGCCAGCAGCTTGGGACAGGGGCACACTGAAGCTTTCTTT

J gene: TRBJ2-5
V gene: TRBV7-9
clone size: once
D gene: NA
CDR3 protein: CASSLGGAGETQYF
CDR3 DNA: TGTGCCAGCAGCTTAGGGGGGGCTGGAGAGACCCAGTACTTC

J gene: TRBJ1-1
V gene: TRBV5-1
clone size: NA
D gene: TRBD1
CDR3 protein: CASSLPTVTGGRSEAFF
CDR3 DNA: TGCGCCAGCAGCTTGCCTACCGTGACAGGGGGTCGTAGTGAAGCTTTCTTT

J gene: TRBJ2-3
V gene: TRBV5-4
clone size: NA
D gene: NA
CDR3 protein: CASSWGTRTTADTQYF
CDR3 DNA: TGTGCCAGCAGCTGGGGGACGAGAACGACTGCCGATACGCAGTATTTT

J gene: TRBJ2-1
V gene: TRBV27
clone size: NA
D gene: NA
CDR3 protein: CASSFLGGANYNEQFF
CDR3 DNA: TGTGCCAGCAGTTTTTTAGGGGGAGCCAACTACAATGAGCAGTTCTTC

J gene: TRBJ1-1
V gene: TRBV30
clone size: NA
D gene: TRBD1
CDR3 protein: CAWSEDRVEAFF
CDR3 DNA: TGTGCCTGGAGCGAAGACAGGGTTGAAGCTTTCTTT

J gene: TRBJ1-6
V gene: TRBV28
clone size: NA
D gene: NA
CDR3 protein: CASSFRTHNSPLHF
CDR3 DNA: TGTGCCAGCAGTTTCCGAACCCATAATTCACCCCTCCACTTT

J gene: TRBJ2-5
V gene: TRBV28
clone size: NA
D gene: TRBD2
CDR3 protein: CASSLKLAGEETQYF
CDR3 DNA: TGTGCCAGCAGTTTAAAGCTAGCGGGAGAAGAGACCCAGTACTTC

J gene: TRBJ2-7
V gene: TRBV9
clone size: NA
D gene: NA
CDR3 protein: CASSPRLEDEQYF
CDR3 DNA: TGTGCCAGCAGCCCCCGACTAGAGGACGAGCAGTACTTC

J gene: TRBJ2-7
V gene: TRBV4-1
clone size: once
D gene: NA
CDR3 protein: CASSPRARGEQYF
CDR3 DNA: TGCGCCAGCAGCCCCCGGGCGCGTGGCGAGCAGTACTTC

J gene: TRBJ2-2
V gene: TRBV6-1
clone size: NA
D gene: NA
CDR3 protein: CASPLGPNTGELFF
CDR3 DNA: TGTGCCAGTCCTCTGGGCCCGAACACCGGGGAGCTGTTTTTT